The 26 T cell receptor beta chains below all came from one sample that was sequenced in a study of T-cell memory formation after mild COVID-19. One entry per CDR3 protein results from TCRdb running MiXCR on the 5' RACE reads. The table lists about 470,000 distinct CDR3 sequences, around a sixth of them singletons. The sample was PBMCs or a T cell subset sorted from them (not recorded which). The receptors derive from an adult woman who had mild COVID-19 (a few samples of this study predate the infection). Cell type and time point are not known.

V is TRBV5-1 and J is TRBJ1-2, with 7 bases identical to TRBD1. J lost 0 bases, V lost 4 bases, and 3 bases had no gene match. In germline, CDR1 is SGHRS, CDR2 YFSETQ. CDR3 size: 14 residues. The CDR3: CASSTGTANYGYTF. In DNA, the CDR3 is TGCGCCAGCAGCACCGGGACAGCTAACTATGGCTACACCTTC.

The chain combines TRBV29-1 with TRBJ1-2, with D possibly TRBD1 on 5 matching bases. Germline assignment: CDR1 SQVTM and CDR2 ANQGSEA. Trimming removed 6 bases at V and 4 bases at J, with 15 bases between. The CDR3 runs 13 residues. CDR3 DNA: TGCAGCGTCGACCGGGACGAAATCTATGGCTACACCTTC. This encodes CSVDRDEIYGYTF.

The chain combines TRBV7-2 with TRBJ2-3; D possibly matches TRBD1 or TRBD2 (6 bases each). V lost 1 base to trimming and J lost 6 bases, with 38 bases between them. The CDR3 runs to 23 residues. CDR1 and CDR2 (germline): SGHTA, FQGNSA. Written as DNA, the CDR3 is TGTGCCAGCAGCTTAGTTGTCCGCGGAGGGGCCTGGGATAGGTGGGACACTTTCGATACGCAGTATTTT. The encoded protein is CASSLVVRGGAWDRWDTFDTQYF.

This clonotype was recorded a few times. The chain links TRBV5-1 to TRBJ2-3; D may match TRBD1 or TRBD2 (5 bases each). This CDR3 spans 11 amino acids. V was shortened by 5 bases and J by 8 bases, with 9 bases between the two germline ends. Germline V CDR1 and CDR2: SGHRS, YFSETQ. CDR3 DNA: TGCGCCAGCAGGGGGGAGAGTACGCAGTATTTT. Translated: CASRGESTQYF.

This clonotype was seen a few times. The genes are TRBV27 and TRBJ2-2, with D possibly being TRBD2 (5 bases). V gave up 6 bases and J gave up 4 bases, with 18 bases separating them. The CDR3 is 16 amino acids. CDR1 is MNHEY, CDR2 SMNVEV, per germline (reference sequence). The CDR3 is CASSLSREGGTGELFF. CDR3 nucleotide sequence: TGTGCCAGCAGCCTATCCCGTGAGGGCGGCACCGGGGAGCTGTTTTTT.

This clonotype was observed a handful of times. The chain employs TRBV20-1 and TRBJ1-4, with D possibly TRBD1 on 6 matching bases. The CDR3 runs to 14 residues. CDR1 and CDR2 (germline): DFQATT, SNEGSKA (reference sequence). V gave up 3 bases and J gave up 4 bases, with 12 bases separating them. This chain's CDR3 is CSASRGVVNEKLFF. CDR3 nucleotide sequence: TGCAGTGCTAGTAGGGGGGTAGTTAATGAAAAACTGTTTTTT.

The V gene is TRBV7-9, the J gene TRBJ2-7; 8 nucleotides agree with TRBD2. The CDR3 runs to 13 residues. Germline V CDR1 and CDR2: SEHNR, FQNEAQ (reference sequence). With V trimmed by 2 bases and J by 6 bases, 3 bases remained unmatched. CDR3 amino acids: CASSLSGTSEQYF. In nucleotides, the CDR3 is TGTGCCAGCAGCTTATCCGGGACTAGCGAGCAGTACTTC.

This chain uses TRBV9 with TRBJ2-1, with D perhaps matching TRBD2 (6 bases). The CDR3 sequence is 14 residues long. V gave up 3 bases and J gave up 6 bases, with 13 bases separating them. Germline CDR1 is SGDLS and CDR2 is YYNGEE. CDR3 amino acids: CASSANSGVNEQFF. CDR3 sequence (DNA): TGTGCCAGCAGCGCGAATAGCGGAGTCAATGAGCAGTTCTTC.

J is TRBJ1-6 and V is TRBV2, with a tentative D call TRBD1 (6 bases). CDR1 is SNHLY, CDR2 FYNNEI, per germline. Trimming stripped 5 bases from V and 9 bases from J, with 20 bases between. The CDR3 totals 16 residues. CDR3 nucleotides: TGTGCCAGCAGTCCCGACAGGTCTCGGGGGGTTTCACCCCTCCACTTT. Translation gives CASSPDRSRGVSPLHF.

This clonotype was found many times. The chain links TRBV7-8 to TRBJ1-1; TRBD1 matches 7 bases. Per germline, CDR1 SGHVS and CDR2 FQNEAQ. The CDR3 loop spans 14 amino acids. V trimming: 5 bases; J trimming: 4 bases; junction bases outside the gene matches: 7. In nucleotides, the CDR3 is TGTGCCAGCAGCCTAGAGACAGGGTTCACTGAAGCTTTCTTT. Its translation is CASSLETGFTEAFF.

The V call is TRBV11-1, the J call TRBJ2-5; TRBD2 aligns across 9 bases. V trimming: 7 bases; J trimming: 5 bases; junction bases outside the gene matches: 11. Germline V CDR1 and CDR2: SGHAT, FQDESV (reference sequence). This CDR3 contains 15 residues. The CDR3 is CASTPDSGGFETQYF. The CDR3 nucleotides read TGTGCCAGCACGCCGGATAGCGGGGGTTTCGAGACCCAGTACTTC.

This chain connects TRBV5-1 to TRBJ2-5; a weak D match, TRBD2 (6 bases). Germline loops: CDR1 SGHRS, CDR2 YFSETQ. V lost 3 bases and J 5 bases, leaving 14 bases between the germline ends. The CDR3 is 14 amino acids. Written as DNA, the CDR3 is TGCGCCAGCAGCTGGTGGGACTCCGGGGAGACCCAGTACTTC. It codes for CASSWWDSGETQYF.

The chain links TRBV2 to TRBJ1-2; 7 nucleotides match TRBD1. In germline, CDR1 is SNHLY, CDR2 FYNNEI. The length of the CDR3 is 15 residues. The V gene end was trimmed by 3 bases and the J gene end by 10 bases; junction bases not matched to a gene: 14. CDR3: CASSDDRALRPNYTF. Here the CDR3 DNA reads TGTGCCAGCAGTGACGACAGGGCCCTTCGCCCTAACTACACCTTC. Complete variable domain (other parts from reference TRBV2 and TRBJ1-2): EPEVTQTPSHQVTQMGQEVILRCVPISNHLYFYWYRQILGQKVEFLVSFYNNEISEKSEIFDDQFSVERPDGSNFTLKIRSTKLEDSAMYFCASSDDRALRPNYTFGSGTRLTVV.

The table lists this clonotype with a few counts. This chain joins TRBV20-1 and TRBJ1-2, with D possibly matching TRBD1 (5 bases). CDR1 and CDR2 from the germline V gene are DFQATT and SNEGSKA (reference sequence). This CDR3 is 14 amino acids long. Between the trimmed V and J ends, which lost 3 bases and 0 bases, there was a span of 11 bases. CDR3 nucleotide sequence: TGCAGTGCTAGTAAAGTGACAGCTAACTATGGCTACACCTTC. It yields the protein CSASKVTANYGYTF.

The chain joins TRBV18 to TRBJ2-6; no clear D. Germline V gives CDR1 KGHSH, CDR2 LQKENI. This CDR3 spans 14 amino acids. V was cut by 2 bases and J by 16 bases, with 18 bases left in between. The CDR3 is CASSPGVRDSPLTF. CDR3 DNA: TGTGCCAGCTCACCAGGGGTACGTGATAGCCCTCTGACTTTC.

This clonotype was counted only a few times. The chain employs TRBV24-1 and TRBJ2-5; D is ambiguous. V was clipped by 2 bases and J by 2 bases, with 5 bases between them. The CDR3 is made up of 13 amino acids. CDR1 is KGHDR, CDR2 SFDVKD, per germline. The CDR3 spells CATSDSVQETQYF. The CDR3 coding sequence is TGTGCCACCAGTGATTCGGTGCAAGAGACCCAGTACTTC.

This sequence joins TRBV24-1 and TRBJ2-7; 7 nucleotides agree with TRBD1. The V gene end was trimmed by 7 bases and the J gene end by 3 bases; junction bases not matched to a gene: 8. CDR3 length equals 14 residues. The germline CDR1 and CDR2 sequences are KGHDR and SFDVKD. The CDR3 DNA is TGTGCCACCAGCGCTCCGGGACAGTACTACGAGCAGTACTTC. Protein sequence: CATSAPGQYYEQYF.

V is TRBV12-3 or TRBV12-4 and J is TRBJ1-5; D uncertain. Trimming removed 3 bases from V and 5 bases from J, with 11 bases in between. The CDR3 is 14 amino acids. CDR3: CASSLYTEDQPQHF. The CDR3 DNA reads as TGTGCCAGCAGTTTGTATACGGAGGATCAGCCCCAGCATTTT.

The chain is built from TRBV9 and TRBJ1-1, with a tentative D call TRBD1 (5 bases). Trimming cost V 0 bases and J 7 bases, with 10 bases left between them. The CDR3 is 13 residues long. The germline CDR1 and CDR2 sequences are SGDLS and YYNGEE. CDR3 DNA sequence: TGTGCCAGCAGCGTAGCCAGGGAGCATGAAGCTTTCTTT. Residues: CASSVAREHEAFF.

This clonotype was seen only a few times. The CDR3 bases are TGTGCCAGCAGCGCCCCAACGGGGCCCTCCCCGATAGATACGCAGTATTTT. It codes for CASSAPTGPSPIDTQYF. The rearrangement uses TRBV25-1 and TRBJ2-3; D possibly uses TRBD1 or TRBD2 (5 bases each). V was trimmed by 6 bases and J by 5 bases, leaving 24 bases between them. The CDR3 has 17 amino acids. CDR1 and CDR2 (germline): MGHDK, SYGVNS.

This rearrangement joins TRBV19 to TRBJ2-3; tentative D call: TRBD1 (5 bases). V lost 3 bases, J lost 4 bases, and 17 bases lay in between. The CDR3 totals 16 residues. CDR1 and CDR2 (germline): LNHDA, SQIVND (reference sequence). The DNA for the CDR3 is TGTGCCAGTAGTATCCGACAGCCCGCCTGGGCAGATACGCAGTATTTT. Translated, it gives CASSIRQPAWADTQYF. Based on the CDR3 plus reference TRBV19 and TRBJ2-3, the full variable domain is DGGITQSPKYLFRKEGQNVTLSCEQNLNHDAMYWYRQDPGQGLRLIYYSQIVNDFQKGDIAEGYSVSREKKESFPLTVTSAQKNPTAFYLCASSIRQPAWADTQYFGPGTRLTVL.

This clonotype has only a few counts. This chain joins TRBV12-3 or TRBV12-4 and TRBJ2-3; 9 bases align to TRBD2. V gave up 3 bases and J gave up 1 base; unmatched junction bases: 14. The CDR3 runs to 19 residues. The CDR3 region is CASSFRLGGTSFGTDTQYF. The CDR3 bases are TGTGCCAGCAGTTTTCGTTTAGGGGGGACTAGCTTTGGCACAGATACGCAGTATTTT.

This clonotype was recorded only once. This rearrangement joins TRBV19 to TRBJ2-6; no clear D. The germline gives CDR1 LNHDA, CDR2 SQIVND (reference sequence). The V end was cut by 4 bases, the J end by 0 bases, with 7 bases between. CDR3 length: 15 residues. CDR3 loop: CASSTTFSGANVLTF. CDR3 DNA: TGTGCCAGTAGTACGACATTCTCTGGGGCCAACGTCCTGACTTTC.

This clonotype was seen a handful of times. The V and J genes are TRBV6-1 and TRBJ1-2; 7 bases are shared with TRBD1. This CDR3 has 14 amino acids. The V segment lost 3 bases and the J segment 5 bases; nucleotides outside the gene matches: 6. Germline lookup yields CDR1 MNHNS and CDR2 SASEGT. The CDR3 loop is CASSDATGVYGYTF. The CDR3 DNA is TGTGCCAGCAGTGACGCCACAGGGGTATATGGCTACACCTTC.

In its sample, this clonotype was seen a few times. The V call is TRBV6-6, the J call TRBJ2-1, with 10 bases matching TRBD1. Trimming removed 7 bases from V and 8 bases from J; junction bases left unmatched: 8. CDR1 MNHNY and CDR2 SVGAGI come from the germline V gene (reference sequence). The CDR3 runs to 14 residues. CDR3 loop: CASTRTGGTYEQFF. The CDR3 nucleotides are TGTGCCAGCACCCGGACAGGGGGTACATATGAGCAGTTCTTC.

This clonotype turned up a few times. The gene calls are TRBV10-3 and TRBJ1-2; 11 nucleotides align to TRBD1. The length of the CDR3 is 15 residues. Losses at the gene ends were 3 bases for V and 7 bases for J; bases not matched to a gene: 7. Germline V gene data show CDR1 as ENHRY and CDR2 as SYGVKD. CDR3 loop: CAISETPGQGGGYTF. The CDR3 bases are TGTGCCATCAGTGAAACCCCGGGACAGGGGGGTGGCTACACCTTC.